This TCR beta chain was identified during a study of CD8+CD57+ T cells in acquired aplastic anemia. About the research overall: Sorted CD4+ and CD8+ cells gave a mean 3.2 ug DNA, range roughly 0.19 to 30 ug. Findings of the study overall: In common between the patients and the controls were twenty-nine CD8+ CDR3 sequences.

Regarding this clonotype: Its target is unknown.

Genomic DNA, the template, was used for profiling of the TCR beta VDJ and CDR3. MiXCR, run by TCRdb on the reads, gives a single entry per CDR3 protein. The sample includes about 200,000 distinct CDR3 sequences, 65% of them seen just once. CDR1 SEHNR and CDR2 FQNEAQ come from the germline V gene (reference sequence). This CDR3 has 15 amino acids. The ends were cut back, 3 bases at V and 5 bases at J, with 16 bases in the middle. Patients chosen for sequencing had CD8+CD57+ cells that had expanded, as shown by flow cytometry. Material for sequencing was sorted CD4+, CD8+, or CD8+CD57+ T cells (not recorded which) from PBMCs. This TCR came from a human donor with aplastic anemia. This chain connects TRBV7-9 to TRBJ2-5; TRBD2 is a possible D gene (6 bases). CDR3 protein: CASSLPGAEGETQYF. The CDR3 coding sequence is TGTGCCAGCAGCTTGCCGGGAGCGGAGGGGGAGACCCAGTACTTC.